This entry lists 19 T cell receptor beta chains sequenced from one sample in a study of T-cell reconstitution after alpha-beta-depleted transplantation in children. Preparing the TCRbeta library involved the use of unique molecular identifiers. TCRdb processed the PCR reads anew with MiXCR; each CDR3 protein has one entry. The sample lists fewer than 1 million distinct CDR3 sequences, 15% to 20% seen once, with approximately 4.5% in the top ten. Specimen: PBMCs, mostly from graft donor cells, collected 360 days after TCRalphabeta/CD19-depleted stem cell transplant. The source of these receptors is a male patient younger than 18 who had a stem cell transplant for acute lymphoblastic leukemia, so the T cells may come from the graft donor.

CDR3 coding DNA: TGTGCCAGCCTTCCGGGTGGGTGGGGCAAGAGTGAGCAGTTCTTC. It translates to CASLPGGWGKSEQFF. The rearrangement uses TRBV6-2 or TRBV6-3 and TRBJ2-1, with a weak D call TRBD1 (5 bases). The CDR3 totals 15 residues. Per germline, CDR1 MNHEY and CDR2 SVGEGT. Between the trimmed V and J ends, which lost 8 bases and 9 bases, there was a span of 23 bases.

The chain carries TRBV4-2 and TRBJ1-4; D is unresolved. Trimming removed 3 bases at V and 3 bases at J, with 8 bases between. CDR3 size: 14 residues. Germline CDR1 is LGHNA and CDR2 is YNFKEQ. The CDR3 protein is CASSHGLPNEKLFF. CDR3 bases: TGTGCCAGCAGCCACGGCCTTCCTAATGAAAAACTGTTTTTT.

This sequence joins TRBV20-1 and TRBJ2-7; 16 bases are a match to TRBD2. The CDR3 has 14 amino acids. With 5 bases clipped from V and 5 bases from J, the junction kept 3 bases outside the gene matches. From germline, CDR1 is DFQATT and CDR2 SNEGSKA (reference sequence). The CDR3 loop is CSAAGTSGRDEQYF. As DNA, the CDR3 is TGCAGTGCTGCTGGGACTAGCGGGAGGGACGAGCAGTACTTC.

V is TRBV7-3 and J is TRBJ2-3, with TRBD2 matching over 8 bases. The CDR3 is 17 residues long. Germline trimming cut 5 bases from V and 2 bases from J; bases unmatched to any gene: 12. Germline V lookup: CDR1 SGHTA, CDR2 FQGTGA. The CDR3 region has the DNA TGTGCCAGCAGCCCCTCTATAGCGGGAAATACCACAGATACGCAGTATTTT. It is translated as CASSPSIAGNTTDTQYF.

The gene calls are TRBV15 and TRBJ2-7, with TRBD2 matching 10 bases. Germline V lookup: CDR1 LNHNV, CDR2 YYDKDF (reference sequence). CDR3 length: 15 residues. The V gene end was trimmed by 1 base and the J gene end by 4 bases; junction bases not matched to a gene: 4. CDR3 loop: CATSRVAGGSYEQYF. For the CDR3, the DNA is TGTGCCACCAGCAGAGTAGCGGGAGGATCATACGAGCAGTACTTC. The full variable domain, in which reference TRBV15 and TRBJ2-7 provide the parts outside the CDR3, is DAMVIQNPRYQVTQFGKPVTLSCSQTLNHNVMYWYQQKSSQAPKLLFHYYDKDFNNEADTPDNFQSRRPNTSFCFLDIRSPGLGDTAMYLCATSRVAGGSYEQYFGPGTRLTVT.

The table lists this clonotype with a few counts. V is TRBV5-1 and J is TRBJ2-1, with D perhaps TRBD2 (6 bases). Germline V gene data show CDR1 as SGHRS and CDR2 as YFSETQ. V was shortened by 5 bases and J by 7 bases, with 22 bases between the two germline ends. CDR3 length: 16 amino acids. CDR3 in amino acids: CASRGTGTAILNEQFF. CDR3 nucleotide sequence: TGCGCCAGCAGGGGCACCGGGACTGCGATCCTTAATGAGCAGTTCTTC.

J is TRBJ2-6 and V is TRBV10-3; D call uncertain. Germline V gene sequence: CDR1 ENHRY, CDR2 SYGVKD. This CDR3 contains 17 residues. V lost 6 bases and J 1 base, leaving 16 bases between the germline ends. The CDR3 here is CAIRGGVLGSGANVLTF. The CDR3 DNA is TGTGCCATCAGGGGTGGGGTACTTGGATCTGGGGCCAACGTCCTGACTTTC.

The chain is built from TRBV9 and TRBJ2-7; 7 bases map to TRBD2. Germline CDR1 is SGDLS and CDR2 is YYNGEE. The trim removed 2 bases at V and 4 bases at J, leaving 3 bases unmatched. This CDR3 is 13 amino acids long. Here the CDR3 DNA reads TGTGCCAGCAGCGTCGGGCGGGAGTACGAGCAGTACTTC. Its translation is CASSVGREYEQYF.

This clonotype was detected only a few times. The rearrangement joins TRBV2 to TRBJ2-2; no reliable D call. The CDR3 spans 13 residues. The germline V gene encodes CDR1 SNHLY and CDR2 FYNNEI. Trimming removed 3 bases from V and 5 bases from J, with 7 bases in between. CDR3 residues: CASSDDLTGELFF. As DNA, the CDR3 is TGTGCCAGCAGTGATGATCTAACCGGGGAGCTGTTTTTT.

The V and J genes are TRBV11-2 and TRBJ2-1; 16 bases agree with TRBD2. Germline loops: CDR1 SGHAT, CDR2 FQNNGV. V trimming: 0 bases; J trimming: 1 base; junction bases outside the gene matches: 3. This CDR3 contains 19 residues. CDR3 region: CASSLEGLAGGPSYNEQFF. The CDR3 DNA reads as TGTGCCAGCAGCTTAGAGGGACTAGCGGGAGGGCCGTCCTACAATGAGCAGTTCTTC.

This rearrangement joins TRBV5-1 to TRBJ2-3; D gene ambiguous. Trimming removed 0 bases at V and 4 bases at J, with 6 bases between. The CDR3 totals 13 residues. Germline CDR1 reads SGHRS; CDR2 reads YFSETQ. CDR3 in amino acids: CASSLEGSDTQYF. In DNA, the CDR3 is TGCGCCAGCAGCTTGGAAGGGTCAGATACGCAGTATTTT.

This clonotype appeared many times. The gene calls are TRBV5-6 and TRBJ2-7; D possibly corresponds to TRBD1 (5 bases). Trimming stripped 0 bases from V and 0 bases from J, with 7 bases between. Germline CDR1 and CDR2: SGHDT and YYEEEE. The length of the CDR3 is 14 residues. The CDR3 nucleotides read TGTGCCAGCAGCTTGGTAAGGGGCTCCTACGAGCAGTACTTC. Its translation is CASSLVRGSYEQYF.

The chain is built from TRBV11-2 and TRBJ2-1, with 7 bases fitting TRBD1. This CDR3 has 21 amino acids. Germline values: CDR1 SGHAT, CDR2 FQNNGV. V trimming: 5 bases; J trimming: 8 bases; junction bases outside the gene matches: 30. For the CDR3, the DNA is TGTGCCAGCAGCGGTATGAGGAGTGTGAGGACCGGGCGGGCTAGGGGGCATGAGCAGTTCTTC. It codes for CASSGMRSVRTGRARGHEQFF. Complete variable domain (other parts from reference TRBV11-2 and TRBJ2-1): EAGVAQSPRYKIIEKRQSVAFWCNPISGHATLYWYQQILGQGPKLLIQFQNNGVVDDSQLPKDRFSAERLKGVDSTLKIQPAKLEDSAVYLCASSGMRSVRTGRARGHEQFFGPGTRLTVL.

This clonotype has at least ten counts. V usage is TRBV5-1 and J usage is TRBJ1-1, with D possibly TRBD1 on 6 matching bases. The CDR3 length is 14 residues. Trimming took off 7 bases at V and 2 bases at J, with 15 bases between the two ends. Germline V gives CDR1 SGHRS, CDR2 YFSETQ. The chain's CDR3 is CASRAGVPNTEAFF. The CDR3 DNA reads TGCGCCAGCCGGGCAGGGGTCCCAAACACTGAAGCTTTCTTT.

CDR3 in amino acids: CAVGRLASHFSGTDTQYF. DNA of the CDR3: TGTGCCGTGGGGAGGCTAGCGTCCCACTTCTCGGGCACAGATACGCAGTATTTT. The gene calls are TRBV10-3 and TRBJ2-3; D is possibly TRBD2 (6 bases). CDR3 length: 18 amino acids. The germline CDR1 and CDR2 sequences are ENHRY and SYGVKD. V lost 11 bases to trimming and J lost 1 base, with 28 bases between them.

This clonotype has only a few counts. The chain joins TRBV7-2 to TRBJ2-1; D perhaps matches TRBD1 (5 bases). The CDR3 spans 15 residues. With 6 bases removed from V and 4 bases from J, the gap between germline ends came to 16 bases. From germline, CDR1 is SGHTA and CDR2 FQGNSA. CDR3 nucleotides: TGTGCCAGCAGTCGAAGCCAGGGCTTATACAATGAGCAGTTCTTC. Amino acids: CASSRSQGLYNEQFF.

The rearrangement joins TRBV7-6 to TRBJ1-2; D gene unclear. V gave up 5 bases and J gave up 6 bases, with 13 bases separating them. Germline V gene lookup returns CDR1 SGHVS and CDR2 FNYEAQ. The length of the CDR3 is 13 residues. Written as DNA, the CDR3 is TGTGCCAGCAGCCACGTCGAAGGTCATGGCTACACCTTC. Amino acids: CASSHVEGHGYTF. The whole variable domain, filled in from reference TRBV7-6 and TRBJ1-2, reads GAGVSQSPRYKVTKRGQDVALRCDPISGHVSLYWYRQALGQGPEFLTYFNYEAQQDKSGLPNDRFSAERPEGSISTLTIQRTEQRDSAMYRCASSHVEGHGYTFGSGTRLTVV.

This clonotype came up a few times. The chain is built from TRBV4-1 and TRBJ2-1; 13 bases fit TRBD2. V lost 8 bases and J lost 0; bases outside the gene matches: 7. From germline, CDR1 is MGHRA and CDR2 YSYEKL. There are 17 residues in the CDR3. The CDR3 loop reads CASVGTSGTSSYNEQFF. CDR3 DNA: TGCGCCAGCGTCGGGACTAGCGGGACAAGCTCCTACAATGAGCAGTTCTTC.

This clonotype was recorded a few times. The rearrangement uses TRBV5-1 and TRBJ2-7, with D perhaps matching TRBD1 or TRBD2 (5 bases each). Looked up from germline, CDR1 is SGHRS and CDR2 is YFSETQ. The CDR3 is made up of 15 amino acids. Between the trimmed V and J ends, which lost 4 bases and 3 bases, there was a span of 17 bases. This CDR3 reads CASSTFGTGHYEQYF. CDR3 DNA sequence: TGCGCCAGCAGCACTTTCGGGACCGGGCACTACGAGCAGTACTTC.